This TCR beta chain was obtained from a study of blood T cell repertoires in COVID-19. Germline lookup yields CDR1 SQVTM and CDR2 ANQGSEA. There are 11 residues in the CDR3. The V end lost 8 bases, the J end lost 6 bases, and 14 bases lay between the germline ends. Original handling: Amplifying reference gene primers gave estimates of nucleated cell counts. The method was immunoSEQ multiplex PCR; TCRdb's version includes in-frame clones alone and lacks a portion of them. The D gene and trimming were derived from the DNA, and the V and J assignments and clone size from that table. The table includes 55,000 to 80,000 clones, 75% to 90% detected once.

The TCR originated in a human donor in a cohort sampled during active COVID-19. This chain connects TRBV29-1 to TRBJ2-7; a weak D match, TRBD1 (6 bases). The material sequenced was peripheral blood. The CDR3 region has the DNA TGCAGCCTCAGCAGGGGCCGCGAGCAGTACTTC. This gives the protein CSLSRGREQYF.